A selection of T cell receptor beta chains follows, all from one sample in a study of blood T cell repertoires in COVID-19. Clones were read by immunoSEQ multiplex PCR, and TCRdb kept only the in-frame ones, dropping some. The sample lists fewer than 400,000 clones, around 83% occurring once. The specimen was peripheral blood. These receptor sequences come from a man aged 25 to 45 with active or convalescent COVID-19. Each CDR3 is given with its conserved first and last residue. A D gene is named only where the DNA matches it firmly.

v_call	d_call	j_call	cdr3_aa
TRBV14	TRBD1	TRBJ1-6	CASSQVQGANSPLHF
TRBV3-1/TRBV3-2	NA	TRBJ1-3	CASSPTEVSGNTIYF
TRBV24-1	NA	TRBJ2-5	CATSAAGPQETQYF
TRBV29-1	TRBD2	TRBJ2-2	CSVEKREDTGELFF
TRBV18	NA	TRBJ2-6	CASSQTGTGANVLTF
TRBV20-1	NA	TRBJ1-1	CSARLVAEAFF
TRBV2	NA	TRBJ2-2	CASSFTYSGAGTGELFF
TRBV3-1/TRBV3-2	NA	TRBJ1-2	CASSPSHYGYTF
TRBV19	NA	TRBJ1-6	CATTLGGAGSPLHF
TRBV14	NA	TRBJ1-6	CASSRGTVLSSYNSPLHF
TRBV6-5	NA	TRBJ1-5	CASSYGPTGQPQHF
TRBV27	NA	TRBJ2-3	CASMVPGRDTQYF
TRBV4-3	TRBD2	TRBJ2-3	CASSPGGSGGPDTQYF
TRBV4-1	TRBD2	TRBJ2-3	CASSQVGTSRYF
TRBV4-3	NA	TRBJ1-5	CASSQDLDRRNQPQHF
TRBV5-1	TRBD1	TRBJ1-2	CASSPNAPGQPNYGYTF
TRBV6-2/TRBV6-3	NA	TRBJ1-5	CASSVNRDQPQHF
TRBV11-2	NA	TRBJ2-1	CASSLDYGEQFF
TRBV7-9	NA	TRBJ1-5	CASSGWGGDQPQHF
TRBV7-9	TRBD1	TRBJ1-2	CASSSADRDYGYTF
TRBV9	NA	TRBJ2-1	CASSPPGTPGNEQFF
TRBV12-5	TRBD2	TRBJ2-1	CASGPGLAPNEQFF
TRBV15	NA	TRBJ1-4	CATSGMESTNEKLFF
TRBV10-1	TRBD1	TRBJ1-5	CASSDKDRGINWDNQPQHF
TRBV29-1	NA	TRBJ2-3	CSVLEGDSTQYF
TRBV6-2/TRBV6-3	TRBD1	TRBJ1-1	CASSYSTGGWSGDTEAFF
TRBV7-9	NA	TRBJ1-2	CASSYGSQANYGYTF
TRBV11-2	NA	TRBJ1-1	CASSWEDTEAFF
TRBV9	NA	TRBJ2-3	CASSVLGGASTDTQYF